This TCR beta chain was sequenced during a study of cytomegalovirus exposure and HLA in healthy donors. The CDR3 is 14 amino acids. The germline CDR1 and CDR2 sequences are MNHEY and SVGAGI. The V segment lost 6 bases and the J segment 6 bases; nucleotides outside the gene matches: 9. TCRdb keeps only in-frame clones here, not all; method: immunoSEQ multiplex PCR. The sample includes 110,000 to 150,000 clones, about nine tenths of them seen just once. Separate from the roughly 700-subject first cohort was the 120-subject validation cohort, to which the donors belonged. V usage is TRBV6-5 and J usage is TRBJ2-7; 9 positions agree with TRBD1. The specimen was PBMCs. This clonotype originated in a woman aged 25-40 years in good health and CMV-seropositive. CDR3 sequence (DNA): TGTGCCAGCAGGGGGACAGGGCCCCTAATCGAGCAGTACTTC. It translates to CASRGTGPLIEQYF.